The 22 T cell receptor beta chains below were found in one sample sequenced in a study of T cells after yellow fever vaccination (dated by TCRdb to about 2019). Libraries were built with 5' RACE. The run used an Illumina NovaSeq 6000. Starting from the raw public reads, TCRdb applied fastp trimming at Q25, assembled clones with MiXCR and retained in-frame beta chains. Rows are unified per CDR3 protein, each entry keeping the most common DNA and genes. The sample data list some 300,000 distinct CDR3 sequences, and 7.5% to 9.5% of these were observed just once. Together, the top ten hold about 3.7% of the sample. The intended sense of this specimen's treatment or condition label: live attenuated yellow fever vaccine strain. Here the sequenced sample was CD4+ T cells sorted from PBMCs, taken 5 days after the yellow fever booster vaccination. The receptors come from a man between 18 and 35 years old who received the YFV17D yellow fever vaccine.

This clonotype was seen a few times. CDR3 nucleotides: TGCGCCAGCAGTCTCATCACAGGGGAACGAGTCCCGAACTATGGCTACACCTTC. It specifies CASSLITGERVPNYGYTF. V gene TRBV5-1 combines with J gene TRBJ1-2, with 7 bases aligning to TRBD1. This CDR3 contains 18 residues. Germline V gene lookup returns CDR1 SGHRS and CDR2 YFSETQ. Unmatched junction bases numbered 18, after V lost 5 bases and J lost 2 bases.

This clonotype was detected only a few times. The J gene is TRBJ2-4, the V gene TRBV5-4; no clear D gene. V was shortened by 2 bases and J by 9 bases, with 18 bases between the two germline ends. Per germline, CDR1 SGHNT and CDR2 YYREEE (reference sequence). This CDR3 has 15 residues. Written as DNA, the CDR3 is TGTGCCAGCAGCTTCGGCTTTGAGGTTCGAGGCATTCAGTACTTC. Protein sequence: CASSFGFEVRGIQYF.

In its sample, this clonotype was seen a few times. The rearrangement joins TRBV5-1 to TRBJ2-5; maybe TRBD2 (7 bases). The CDR3 has 14 residues. Trimming shortened V by 6 bases and J by 4 bases, and 16 bases separated the two germline ends. Germline V gives CDR1 SGHRS, CDR2 YFSETQ. Written as DNA, the CDR3 is TGCGCCAGCAAAGGTGGGGGGGCAGGAGAGACCCAGTACTTC. This sequence encodes CASKGGGAGETQYF.

This clonotype was seen only a few times. The CDR3 DNA is TGTGCCAGCAGCTTGTTGGGGACAGGGCCTTACGAGCAGTACTTC. This encodes CASSLLGTGPYEQYF. The rearrangement uses TRBV5-4 and TRBJ2-7; 9 bases align to TRBD1. V trimming: 1 base; J trimming: 4 bases; junction bases outside the gene matches: 6. The CDR3 is made up of 15 amino acids. From germline, CDR1 is SGHNT and CDR2 YYREEE (reference sequence). Using reference TRBV5-4 and TRBJ2-7 for the parts outside the CDR3, the full variable domain is ETGVTQSPTHLIKTRGQQVTLRCSSQSGHNTVSWYQQALGQGPQFIFQYYREEENGRGNFPPRFSGLQFPNYSSELNVNALELDDSALYLCASSLLGTGPYEQYFGPGTRLTVT.

The rearrangement links TRBV14 to TRBJ2-5; 10 bases match TRBD2. With 4 bases clipped from V and 5 bases from J, the junction kept 13 bases outside the gene matches. Germline V CDR1 and CDR2: SGHDN, FVKESK. This CDR3 contains 17 residues. This chain's CDR3 is CASSPPFSGGNEETQYF. CDR3 bases: TGTGCCAGCAGCCCCCCTTTTAGCGGGGGGAACGAGGAGACCCAGTACTTC.

This clonotype has only a few counts. V is TRBV20-1 and J is TRBJ1-4, with a possible D match to TRBD1 (5 bases). Per the germline V gene, CDR1 is DFQATT and CDR2 is SNEGSKA (reference sequence). With 0 bases removed from V and 8 bases from J, the gap between germline ends came to 22 bases. The CDR3 runs 17 residues. The CDR3 protein is CSARDSQQARRWEKLFF. The CDR3 nucleotides are TGCAGTGCTAGAGATTCACAACAGGCACGACGGTGGGAAAAACTGTTTTTT.

The chain uses TRBV7-9 and TRBJ1-1; possibly TRBD1 for D (6 bases). Germline V gene lookup returns CDR1 SEHNR and CDR2 FQNEAQ (reference sequence). V dropped 5 bases and J dropped 1 base, with 14 bases sitting between them. This CDR3 is built from 15 residues. The CDR3: CASSSPGVRNTEAFF. CDR3 bases: TGTGCCAGCAGCAGCCCAGGGGTAAGGAACACTGAAGCTTTCTTT.

This chain links TRBV10-1 with TRBJ2-1; TRBD2 matches at 8 bases. The CDR3 totals 16 residues. J lost 0 bases, V lost 2 bases, and 3 bases had no gene match. Germline CDR1 WNHNN, CDR2 SYGVQD (reference sequence). Written as DNA, the CDR3 is TGCGCCAGCAGTGAGATAGCGGGGAGCTCCTACAATGAGCAGTTCTTC. Translation: CASSEIAGSSYNEQFF.

The gene calls are TRBV20-1 and TRBJ1-6, with unresolved D. Germline V gene data show CDR1 as DFQATT and CDR2 as SNEGSKA (reference sequence). The CDR3 has 13 amino acids. V shed 5 bases and J shed 4 bases, with 9 bases lying between them. The CDR3 bases are TGCAGTGCTCCCTCGCGGTATAATTCACCCCTCCACTTT. Translated, it gives CSAPSRYNSPLHF.

This clonotype was seen many times. J is TRBJ2-3 and V is TRBV7-9, with D uncertain. This CDR3 has 14 amino acids. Germline lookup yields CDR1 SEHNR and CDR2 FQNEAQ (reference sequence). Trimming took 2 bases from V and 3 from J, leaving 9 bases between them. DNA of the CDR3: TGTGCCAGCAGCTTAACAGAATATACAGATACGCAGTATTTT. It is translated as CASSLTEYTDTQYF. The complete variable domain, with remaining parts taken from reference TRBV7-9 and TRBJ2-3, reads DTGVSQNPRHKITKRGQNVTFRCDPISEHNRLYWYRQTLGQGPEFLTYFQNEAQLEKSRLLSDRFSAERPKGSFSTLEIQRTEQGDSAMYLCASSLTEYTDTQYFGPGTRLTVL.

This clonotype was recorded at least ten times. The V and J genes are TRBV5-1 and TRBJ1-6, with 8 bases identical to TRBD1. The CDR3 is 14 residues long. From germline, CDR1 is SGHRS and CDR2 YFSETQ. The V segment lost 4 bases and the J segment 7 bases; nucleotides outside the gene matches: 4. This CDR3 is CASSIDRGNSPLHF. CDR3 nucleotides: TGCGCCAGCAGCATAGACAGGGGAAATTCACCCCTCCACTTT.

This clonotype was seen at least ten times. The rearrangement links TRBV4-3 to TRBJ1-1, with 7 nucleotides matching TRBD1. The CDR3 is 14 amino acids. CDR1 is LGHNA, CDR2 YSLEER, per germline. The V and J ends lost 0 bases and 10 bases, in that order; junction bases with no gene match: 8. The CDR3: CASSQELRDRAAFF. DNA of the CDR3: TGCGCCAGCAGCCAAGAATTACGTGACAGGGCAGCTTTCTTT.

This clonotype occurred a few times. CDR3 DNA sequence: TGTGCCAGCAGCACCGTGGGGTCTGGGTCAGATACGCAGTATTTT. Protein: CASSTVGSGSDTQYF. The chain joins TRBV7-2 to TRBJ2-3; D is undetermined. Trimming removed 5 bases from V and 4 bases from J, with 16 bases in between. Per germline, CDR1 SGHTA and CDR2 FQGNSA. CDR3 length: 15 amino acids. The complete variable domain, with remaining parts taken from reference TRBV7-2 and TRBJ2-3, reads GAGVSQSPSNKVTEKGKDVELRCDPISGHTALYWYRQSLGQGLEFLIYFQGNSAPDKSGLPSDRFSAERTGGSVSTLTIQRTQQEDSAVYLCASSTVGSGSDTQYFGPGTRLTVL.

There are a few counts of this clonotype. The chain recombines TRBV7-2 with TRBJ2-7, with TRBD1 matching over 7 bases. Per the germline V gene, CDR1 is SGHTA and CDR2 is FQGNSA. This CDR3 has 13 residues. V lost 1 base and J lost 6; bases outside the gene matches: 3. The CDR3 DNA reads TGTGCCAGCAGCTTAGGACAGGGTCGCGAGCAGTACGTC. The encoded protein is CASSLGQGREQYV.

A few counts support this clonotype. V gene TRBV6-5 combines with J gene TRBJ2-7; D perhaps matches TRBD1 (6 bases). Germline V gene lookup returns CDR1 MNHEY and CDR2 SVGAGI. The CDR3 spans 15 residues. The V end was cut by 6 bases, the J end by 0 bases, with 15 bases between. The CDR3 here is CASSRGTPDSYEQYF. CDR3 nucleotide sequence: TGTGCCAGCAGCCGAGGGACACCGGACTCCTACGAGCAGTACTTC.

V gene TRBV7-2 combines with J gene TRBJ2-1; 10 bases agree with TRBD1. The CDR3 runs to 17 residues. Germline lookup yields CDR1 SGHTA and CDR2 FQGNSA. Germline trimming cut 2 bases from V and 7 bases from J; bases unmatched to any gene: 11. The CDR3 sequence is CASSLTSMLGQGNEQFF. In DNA, the CDR3 is TGTGCCAGCAGCTTAACGAGTATGCTGGGACAGGGGAATGAGCAGTTCTTC.

The V call is TRBV2, the J call TRBJ1-1; a possible D gene is TRBD1 (5 bases). V dropped 7 bases and J dropped 1 base, with 10 bases sitting between them. The CDR3 has 13 amino acids. Per germline, CDR1 SNHLY and CDR2 FYNNEI. The DNA of the CDR3 is TGTGCCAGCATAACCGACAGGAACACTGAAGCTTTCTTT. Translating it yields CASITDRNTEAFF.

This clonotype was observed many times. The chain carries TRBV6-5 and TRBJ2-7; 8 bases fit TRBD2. The CDR3 totals 17 residues. CDR1 and CDR2 (germline): MNHEY, SVGAGI. V shed 5 bases, J shed 3 bases, and the junction held 15 bases outside the gene matches. DNA for the CDR3: TGTGCCAGCAGTCGTCGAACCGGGGGGGCCGAGGACTACGAGCAGTACTTC. As protein: CASSRRTGGAEDYEQYF.

The chain combines TRBV6-2 or TRBV6-3 with TRBJ2-5, with D tentatively TRBD2 (5 bases). CDR1 is MNHEY, CDR2 SVGEGT, per germline. V lost 7 bases, J lost 5 bases, and 17 bases lay in between. The CDR3 totals 14 residues. CDR3 DNA: TGTGCCAGCAATCAACGGGGTCACGGGGAGACCCAGTACTTC. It translates to CASNQRGHGETQYF.

The V gene is TRBV5-1, the J gene TRBJ1-3, with D tentatively TRBD1 (6 bases). Per the germline V gene, CDR1 is SGHRS and CDR2 is YFSETQ. This CDR3 spans 15 amino acids. The V end lost 4 bases, the J end lost 0 bases, and 11 bases lay between the germline ends. The CDR3 DNA is TGCGCCAGCAGCCTCACAGGGAGCTCTGGAAACACCATATATTTT. This sequence encodes CASSLTGSSGNTIYF.

This clonotype was observed a few times. The chain joins TRBV29-1 to TRBJ2-5; D possibly corresponds to TRBD2 (6 bases). The germline V and J ends were trimmed by 7 bases and 0 bases, with 18 bases remaining between them. Germline assignment: CDR1 SQVTM and CDR2 ANQGSEA. The length of the CDR3 is 15 residues. This CDR3 is CSGGDSGPYQETQYF. CDR3 nucleotide sequence: TGCAGCGGGGGGGATTCGGGGCCGTACCAAGAGACCCAGTACTTC.

This clonotype was recorded a few times. V is TRBV6-1 and J is TRBJ1-4; D remains unclear. The CDR3 is 12 residues long. V shed 9 bases and J shed 12 bases, with 17 bases lying between them. Germline loops: CDR1 MNHNS, CDR2 SASEGT. The CDR3 region has the DNA TGTGCCAGAAGACCAACCGCGAGAGAACTGTTTTTT. It specifies CARRPTARELFF.